The present TCR beta chain was sequenced within a study of blood T cell repertoires in COVID-19 (dated by TCRdb to the early 2020s). Concerning the study at large: Samples from collaborators originated in the United States, Italy and Spain and spanned both the acute and convalescent phases of COVID-19. The material from the prospective study consisted of cDNA or gDNA derived from T cells, B-cell-depleted T cells, or PBMCs. Subjects who had been exposed to COVID-19, were actively infected with it, or had recovered from it provided the deeply sampled blood TCRbeta repertoires that made up the dataset. The repertoires were released in a freely available public database meant as a resource for research on the immune response to SARS-CoV-2. Samples came from the ongoing ImmuneRACE study (first 160 participants) plus 1,254 subjects from 6 global collaborators. A de-identified subject ID, COVID-19 status, age in years and sex were almost always included in the sample metadata. Where available, HLA class I and class II types were taken from metadata supplied by the sample provider and were not determined by assay-based typing. Results the study describes overall, beyond this receptor: Clinical and demographic metadata were provided uncurated, with the amount varying by source and participant.

For this chain, trimming is 5 bases at the V end and 4 bases at the J end, and the number of junction bases without a gene match is 4. From its cysteine to its phenylalanine, the CDR3 spans 16 amino acids. The kept DNA is CDR3 alone, 48 bases in frame from the first base. Reading the germline V gene (reference sequence) gives CDR1 LNHDA and CDR2 SQIVND. Notes on this clone: Its antigen remains undetermined. No much larger clone exists at a distance of one base, and base qualities are not known.

Samples from volunteer blood donors who had recovered from COVID-19 were contributed by a second Seattle source. Whole blood was collected in K2EDTA tubes by collaborating institutions according to the institutions' own protocols. For TCRbeta analysis, collaborators shipped samples in one of three forms: frozen whole blood, isolated PBMCs, or DNA extracted from either of those sample types. The immunoSEQ Assay, a bias-controlled multiplex PCR, was used to amplify TCRbeta CDR3 regions from genomic DNA. The authors processed their data as follows. Within the assay, amplification of reference gene primers was used to estimate how many nucleated cells each sample contained. Sequence reads were collapsed and filtered to measure the absolute abundance of every unique TCRbeta CDR3 rearrangement. Productive Simpson clonality was computed per sample as the square root of Simpson's diversity index over productive rearrangements. The source is immuneACCESS, and TCRdb retained only in-frame sequences with V and J called. Part of the clones is not carried over; for the studies checked, unresolved V genes explain less than half of this, and the remainder is unexplained. For V, J and clone size, that table is used; D and trimming come from the DNA. The sample table holds around 250,000 clones, of which approximately 92% were seen once. The ten top clones hold around 4.6% of the sample.

Recombination connected TRBV19 to TRBJ2-3; TRBD2 aligns with 15 central bases. The TCR comes from a woman between 40 and 50 years old who had recovered from COVID-19. The sample was peripheral blood. The nucleotide sequence reads as follows: TGTGCCAGTAGTGGGGGACTAGCGGGAGGTGCAGATACGCAGTATTTT. It codes for CASSGGLAGGADTQYF.